The 32 T cell receptor beta chains listed next were all sequenced from one sample in a study of blood T cells in healthy people across ages. The second PCR ran 7 to 11 cycles with a sample-barcoded 5' primer and J-beta primers. Each CDR3 protein gets one entry after TCRdb re-called the 5' RACE reads with MiXCR. The table lists more than 650,000 distinct CDR3 sequences, 20% to 30% of them singletons. These data also featured in a second study, about T cells of mothers and their children.

Input material: blood. Source of these receptors: a boy aged 5-17 years in good health.

The chain is built from TRBV5-1 and TRBJ1-4; possibly TRBD1 for D (5 bases). This CDR3 region has 16 residues. The ends were cut back, 2 bases at V and 8 bases at J, with 19 bases in the middle. Per germline, CDR1 SGHRS and CDR2 YFSETQ. In DNA form, the CDR3 reads TGCGCCAGCAGCTTTTCCCCCTCGCAGAAGGGGGAAAAACTGTTTTTT. Protein product: CASSFSPSQKGEKLFF.

The chain carries TRBV7-8 and TRBJ2-1; TRBD1 matches at 7 bases. Trimming cost V 2 bases and J 0 bases; bases outside gene matches: 4. Germline lookup yields CDR1 SGHVS and CDR2 FQNEAQ. CDR3 length equals 16 residues. The CDR3 is CASSLRDSPSYNEQFF. The CDR3 DNA reads TGTGCCAGCAGCTTAAGGGACAGTCCCTCCTACAATGAGCAGTTCTTC.

This chain uses TRBV6-5 with TRBJ2-3; 11 nucleotides align to TRBD2. The germline V gene encodes CDR1 MNHEY and CDR2 SVGAGI. With 0 bases clipped from V and 5 bases from J, the junction kept 7 bases outside the gene matches. The CDR3 covers 17 residues. CDR3 sequence (DNA): TGTGCCAGCAGTTACTCGATTGTTAGCGGGGGGGGAGATACGCAGTATTTT. This codes for CASSYSIVSGGGDTQYF.

This sequence joins TRBV7-9 and TRBJ2-4; 9 nucleotides agree with TRBD1. V lost 5 bases and J lost 1; bases outside the gene matches: 6. Germline V gene lookup returns CDR1 SEHNR and CDR2 FQNEAQ (reference sequence). The CDR3 loop spans 16 amino acids. The chain's CDR3 is CASSPQGAGAKNIQYF. DNA of the CDR3: TGTGCCAGCAGCCCACAGGGGGCTGGGGCCAAAAACATTCAGTACTTC.

Only a few counts were recorded for this clonotype. V and J are TRBV27 and TRBJ2-4; TRBD1 might be the D (6 bases). CDR3 size: 14 residues. V lost 2 bases and J lost 8, with 13 bases in between. CDR1 is MNHEY, CDR2 SMNVEV, per germline (reference sequence). The CDR3 is CASSLGHRADIQYF. The CDR3 DNA is TGTGCCAGCAGTTTAGGTCACAGGGCAGACATTCAGTACTTC.

This clonotype was counted only a few times. The chain is built from TRBV12-3 or TRBV12-4 and TRBJ2-1, with 8 bases fitting TRBD2. The CDR3 runs to 16 residues. With V trimmed by 3 bases and J by 2 bases, 6 bases remained unmatched. For the CDR3, the DNA is TGTGCCAGCAGTTTGAATCCGGGGGGGACCTACAATGAGCAGTTCTTC. Encoded protein: CASSLNPGGTYNEQFF.

V is TRBV29-1 and J is TRBJ2-5, with D perhaps given as TRBD1 or TRBD2 (5 bases each). The CDR3 runs to 13 residues. Trimming took off 4 bases at V and 5 bases at J, with 14 bases between the two ends. The germline V gene has CDR1 SQVTM and CDR2 ANQGSEA. CDR3 nucleotides: TGCAGCGTTGTCAGGGATACGGGGGAGACCCAGTACTTC. Amino acids: CSVVRDTGETQYF.

This clonotype was picked up a small number of times. The chain carries TRBV27 and TRBJ2-7, with D perhaps TRBD1 or TRBD2 (5 bases each). CDR3 length equals 14 residues. Germline V CDR1 and CDR2: MNHEY, SMNVEV (reference sequence). V was shortened by 4 bases and J by 3 bases, with 13 bases between the two germline ends. This chain's CDR3 is CASSSPGTVYEQYF. The CDR3, as DNA: TGTGCCAGCAGTTCCCCCGGGACGGTCTACGAGCAGTACTTC.

The rearrangement joins TRBV6-1 to TRBJ2-5; a weak D match, TRBD2 (5 bases). The J call may be incorrect, as the DNA end agrees better with TRBJ2-7. This CDR3 spans 14 amino acids. CDR1 is MNHNS, CDR2 SASEGT, per germline. The CDR3 sequence is CASSAGPGSYEQYF. In DNA, the CDR3 is TGTGCCAGCAGCGCGGGCCCGGGCTCCTACGAGCAGTACTTC.

This clonotype was detected a few times. The chain uses TRBV20-1 and TRBJ2-5; 8 nucleotides line up with TRBD1. The J call is doubtful: the DNA matches TRBJ2-7 better. The germline gives CDR1 DFQATT, CDR2 SNEGSKA (reference sequence). The CDR3 spans 15 residues. For the CDR3, the DNA is TGCAGTGCTACTATATCCGGGACAGGTACCTACGAGCAGTACTTC. Its protein is CSATISGTGTYEQYF.

The chain has TRBV12-3 or TRBV12-4 and TRBJ2-1, with a possible D match to TRBD1 (5 bases). With 8 bases removed from V and 6 bases from J, the gap between germline ends came to 11 bases. The CDR3 contains 12 residues. CDR3 loop: CASSRQSNEQFF. CDR3 nucleotides: TGTGCCAGCTCCCGACAGAGCAATGAGCAGTTCTTC.

The genes are TRBV3-1 and TRBJ2-7; D uncertain. From germline, CDR1 is LGHDT and CDR2 YNNKEL (reference sequence). Trimming stripped 4 bases from V and 5 bases from J, with 12 bases between. The CDR3 has 13 amino acids. The CDR3, as DNA: TGTGCCAGCAGCCCAAGTGTGAAGGACGAGCAGTACTTC. Its translation: CASSPSVKDEQYF.

The chain joins TRBV4-2 to TRBJ2-1; D ambiguous. The CDR3 loop spans 12 amino acids. Germline CDR1 is LGHNA and CDR2 is YNFKEQ. V lost 0 bases and J lost 9, with 6 bases in between. This chain's CDR3 is CASSQEITEQFF. The CDR3 DNA reads TGTGCCAGCAGCCAAGAAATCACTGAGCAGTTCTTC.

CDR3 sequence: CATSINRGRETQYF. The CDR3 bases are TGTGCCACCAGCATAAACAGGGGTCGTGAGACCCAGTACTTC. The gene calls are TRBV15 and TRBJ2-5, with 7 positions matching TRBD1. The CDR3 covers 14 residues. The germline V gene encodes CDR1 LNHNV and CDR2 YYDKDF (reference sequence). Trimming cost V 4 bases and J 5 bases; bases outside gene matches: 7.

This clonotype was seen only a few times. V and J are TRBV2 and TRBJ2-1, with 11 bases aligning to TRBD2. The end of the DNA aligns better with TRBJ2-5, so the J call may be wrong. The germline CDR1 and CDR2 sequences are SNHLY and FYNNEI. The CDR3 extends over 23 amino acids. CDR3 sequence reads: CASSERPSGGSRHQKNTQETQYF. The CDR3 bases are TGTGCCAGCAGTGAAAGGCCTAGCGGGGGGTCCCGCCACCAAAAGAACACTCAAGAGACCCAGTACTTC.

The J gene is TRBJ2-3, the V gene TRBV11-2; 11 bases align to TRBD2. Germline loops: CDR1 SGHAT, CDR2 FQNNGV. Unmatched junction bases numbered 10, after V lost 5 bases and J lost 0 bases. The CDR3 has 18 amino acids. CDR3 residues: CASSRTSGGSYSTDTQYF. CDR3 DNA: TGTGCCAGCAGCCGCACTAGCGGGGGATCTTATAGCACAGATACGCAGTATTTT.

The rearrangement uses TRBV20-1 and TRBJ2-1, with 14 nucleotides matching TRBD2. This CDR3 is built from 19 residues. The V gene end was trimmed by 6 bases and the J gene end by 1 base; junction bases not matched to a gene: 14. Per germline, CDR1 DFQATT and CDR2 SNEGSKA (reference sequence). The DNA for the CDR3 is TGCAGTGCCACTAACCCCGGACTAGCGGGGGGCTCATCCTACAATGAGCAGTTCTTC. This sequence encodes CSATNPGLAGGSSYNEQFF.

The table lists this clonotype with a few counts. The chain uses TRBV7-9 and TRBJ1-1; D uncertain. CDR3 length: 14 residues. The germline CDR1 and CDR2 sequences are SEHNR and FQNEAQ (reference sequence). Trimming pared 5 bases from V and 7 bases from J, leaving 17 bases between. CDR3 region: CASSPKEAPDEAFF. As DNA, the CDR3 is TGTGCCAGCAGCCCAAAAGAGGCTCCTGATGAAGCTTTCTTT.

This clonotype was found a few times. This chain connects TRBV27 to TRBJ2-5, with 8 nucleotides matching TRBD2. V shed 0 bases, J shed 0 bases, and the junction held 6 bases outside the gene matches. Looked up from germline, CDR1 is MNHEY and CDR2 is SMNVEV (reference sequence). The CDR3 runs to 17 residues. CDR3 residues: CASSLSFSGDYQETQYF. CDR3 DNA: TGTGCCAGCAGTTTATCTTTTAGCGGGGACTACCAAGAGACCCAGTACTTC.

The sample holds a few counts of this clonotype. The CDR3, as DNA: TGTGCCAGCAGCGAGTGGGACAGGGGGCAAGAGACCCAGTACTTC. Amino acids: CASSEWDRGQETQYF. This chain links TRBV9 with TRBJ2-5, with 11 bases aligning to TRBD1. Germline CDR1 and CDR2: SGDLS and YYNGEE. The CDR3 loop spans 15 amino acids. V lost 3 bases and J lost 2; bases outside the gene matches: 3. Filled out from reference TRBV9 and TRBJ2-5, the complete variable domain reads DSGVTQTPKHLITATGQRVTLRCSPRSGDLSVYWYQQSLDQGLQFLIQYYNGEERAKGNILERFSAQQFPDLHSELNLSSLELGDSALYFCASSEWDRGQETQYFGPGTRLLVL.

The chain uses TRBV4-2 and TRBJ1-4; no clear D gene. CDR3 length equals 15 residues. CDR1 is LGHNA and CDR2 is YNFKEQ in the germline V gene. Trimming took 4 bases from V and 10 from J, leaving 19 bases between them. This chain's CDR3 is CASSPGRPLGVKLFF. Written as DNA, the CDR3 is TGTGCCAGCAGCCCCGGACGGCCCTTGGGCGTAAAACTGTTTTTT.

V usage is TRBV12-3 or TRBV12-4 and J usage is TRBJ2-2; tentatively, D is TRBD1 or TRBD2 (5 bases each). This CDR3 contains 15 residues. V was cut by 3 bases and J by 6 bases, with 14 bases left in between. CDR3 DNA sequence: TGTGCCAGCAGTTTGGGGGTAGCCCGGGCCGGGGAGCTGTTTTTT. It yields the protein CASSLGVARAGELFF.

The chain combines TRBV3-1 with TRBJ1-5, with a weak D call TRBD1 (5 bases). The germline V and J ends were trimmed by 2 bases and 6 bases, with 11 bases remaining between them. The CDR3 loop spans 14 amino acids. Germline V lookup: CDR1 LGHDT, CDR2 YNNKEL (reference sequence). The CDR3 DNA reads TGTGCCAGCAGCCAATTGGGGCATGGTCAGCCCCAGCATTTT. Translating gives CASSQLGHGQPQHF.

CDR3 amino acids: CSASKGLAGSYNEQFF. CDR3 bases: TGCAGTGCTTCGAAGGGACTAGCGGGCTCCTACAATGAGCAGTTCTTC. The chain employs TRBV20-1 and TRBJ2-1, with 12 bases aligning to TRBD2. The V gene's germline CDR1 is DFQATT and CDR2 SNEGSKA (reference sequence). CDR3 length equals 16 residues. J lost 0 bases, V lost 5 bases, and 5 bases had no gene match.

The rearrangement joins TRBV7-9 to TRBJ1-2, with 7 bases fitting TRBD1. Germline CDR1 and CDR2: SEHNR and FQNEAQ (reference sequence). This CDR3 is 16 amino acids long. V trimming: 7 bases; J trimming: 0 bases; junction bases outside the gene matches: 11. Written as DNA, the CDR3 is TGTGCCAGCACCACCCACAGGGGCTCAGCTAACTATGGCTACACCTTC. Protein sequence: CASTTHRGSANYGYTF. Drawing the rest from reference TRBV7-9 and TRBJ1-2, the complete variable domain is DTGVSQNPRHKITKRGQNVTFRCDPISEHNRLYWYRQTLGQGPEFLTYFQNEAQLEKSRLLSDRFSAERPKGSFSTLEIQRTEQGDSAMYLCASTTHRGSANYGYTFGSGTRLTVV.

This clonotype was observed a few times. CDR3 in DNA: TGTGCCAGCAGCGTAGACAGCGCCTCCTACAATGAGCAGTTCTTC. Translation gives CASSVDSASYNEQFF. The chain couples TRBV9 to TRBJ2-1; D unclear. Trimming removed 0 bases at V and 0 bases at J, with 7 bases between. Germline values: CDR1 SGDLS, CDR2 YYNGEE. This CDR3 is 15 amino acids long.

This clonotype appeared a few times. The CDR3 loop reads CASSESRGRIYNEQFF. CDR3 bases: TGCGCCAGCAGTGAGTCAAGAGGGCGGATCTACAATGAGCAGTTCTTC. The chain links TRBV10-2 to TRBJ2-1; tentatively, D is TRBD2 (5 bases). The germline CDR1 and CDR2 sequences are WSHSY and SAAADI. This CDR3 spans 16 amino acids. Trimming took 0 bases from V and 3 from J, leaving 12 bases between them.

This chain joins TRBV12-3 or TRBV12-4 and TRBJ1-5, with D perhaps matching TRBD1 (5 bases). This CDR3 has 14 residues. Trimming took 4 bases from V and 9 from J, leaving 16 bases between them. The CDR3, as DNA: TGTGCCAGCAGTTCCGGGACGTCTCAATGGCCCCAGCATTTT. Translating gives CASSSGTSQWPQHF.

At least ten counts were recorded for this clonotype. This chain connects TRBV5-5 to TRBJ2-1; D possibly corresponds to TRBD1 (6 bases). V shed 4 bases and J shed 6 bases, with 8 bases lying between them. The germline V gene has CDR1 SGHKS and CDR2 YYEKEE (reference sequence). The CDR3 consists of 12 residues. The CDR3 reads CASSVTGNEQFF. For the CDR3, the DNA is TGTGCCAGCAGCGTGACAGGCAATGAGCAGTTCTTC. Full variable domain (remainder filled in from reference TRBV5-5 and TRBJ2-1): DAGVTQSPTHLIKTRGQQVTLRCSPISGHKSVSWYQQVLGQGPQFIFQYYEKEERGRGNFPDRFSARQFPNYSSELNVNALLLGDSALYLCASSVTGNEQFFGPGTRLTVL.

This clonotype was detected only a few times. The chain has TRBV3-1 and TRBJ2-5; D is perhaps TRBD2 (6 bases). TRBJ2-7 matches the DNA end more closely, so the J call is doubtful. Germline CDR1 and CDR2: LGHDT and YNNKEL (reference sequence). CDR3 length: 15 amino acids. The CDR3 DNA reads as TGTGCCAGCAGCCAGAACCCCCTGACTAGGATCGAGCAGTACTTC. It yields the protein CASSQNPLTRIEQYF.

In its sample, this clonotype was seen a few times. The chain employs TRBV28 and TRBJ2-5; D might be TRBD1 (5 bases). In germline, CDR1 is MDHEN, CDR2 SYDVKM. Trimming took off 6 bases at V and 2 bases at J, with 10 bases between the two ends. This CDR3 is 13 amino acids long. The CDR3 nucleotides are TGTGCCAGCAGAGGGGCGTCGCAAGAGACCCAGTACTTC. Protein product: CASRGASQETQYF.

This chain uses TRBV18 with TRBJ2-3; D tentatively fits TRBD1 or TRBD2 (5 bases each). Trimming left V 0 bases short and J 1 base short, with 5 bases between. Germline lookup yields CDR1 KGHSH and CDR2 LQKENI. This CDR3 is 14 amino acids long. The CDR3 DNA sequence: TGTGCCAGCTCACCACCGGGACGCACAGATACGCAGTATTTT. Protein sequence: CASSPPGRTDTQYF. Looking up the rest from reference TRBV18 and TRBJ2-3 gives the full variable domain: NAGVMQNPRHLVRRRGQEARLRCSPMKGHSHVYWYRQLPEEGLKFMVYLQKENIIDESGMPKERFSAEFPKEGPSILRIQQVVRGDSAAYFCASSPPGRTDTQYFGPGTRLTVL.